The clone carrying this TCR beta chain has just one count. The antigen is not known. There are 17 residues in the CDR3. CDR1 is SQVTM and CDR2 is ANQGSEA in the germline V gene. Trimming removed 0 bases from V and 0 bases from J, with 15 bases in between. This entry belongs to a study of T cell responses to AZD1222 COVID-19 vaccine. Assay: immunoSEQ multiplex PCR; the TCRdb copy retains only in-frame clones and omits some. The table records 150,000 or so clones, approximately 88% of them present only once. Broader study findings: Among the donors, most were white British and more were female, and clonal diversity was possibly underestimated. Vaccine-associated CD4 TCRs spanned spike, dominant at 160-218 and 743-854. The repertoires were collected only after the peak T cell response.

V gene TRBV29-1 combines with J gene TRBJ2-1; possible D gene TRBD1, 6 bases. Sequenced material: peripheral blood, taken on day 0 of MenACWY control vaccination. This receptor was identified in an adult in good health. This CDR3 is CSVEDARQASSYNEQFF. CDR3 DNA: TGCAGCGTTGAAGATGCGCGACAGGCGAGCTCCTACAATGAGCAGTTCTTC.